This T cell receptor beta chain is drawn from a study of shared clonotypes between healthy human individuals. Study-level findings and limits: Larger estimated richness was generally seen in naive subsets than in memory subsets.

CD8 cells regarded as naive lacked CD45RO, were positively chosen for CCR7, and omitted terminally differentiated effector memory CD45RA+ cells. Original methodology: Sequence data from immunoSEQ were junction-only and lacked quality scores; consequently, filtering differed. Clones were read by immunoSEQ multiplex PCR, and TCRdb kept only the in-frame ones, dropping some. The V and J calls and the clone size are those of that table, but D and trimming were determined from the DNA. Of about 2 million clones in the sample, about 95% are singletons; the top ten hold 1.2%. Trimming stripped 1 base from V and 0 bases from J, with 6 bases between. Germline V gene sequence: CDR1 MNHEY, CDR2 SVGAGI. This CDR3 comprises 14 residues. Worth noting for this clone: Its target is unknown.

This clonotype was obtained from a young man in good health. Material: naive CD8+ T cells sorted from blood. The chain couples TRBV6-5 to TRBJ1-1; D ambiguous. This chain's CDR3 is CASSYYEMNTEAFF. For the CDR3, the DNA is TGTGCCAGCAGTTACTATGAGATGAACACTGAAGCTTTCTTT.